This TCR beta chain came from a study of regulatory T cells in long-lasting Graves disease. HTBI primers from iRepertoire and Arm-PCR of CDR3 regions yielded the TCR beta libraries. Via MiXCR, TCRdb re-called the multiplex PCR reads, giving one row per CDR3 protein. The sample lists roughly 610,000 distinct CDR3 sequences; about 16% were seen once. Trimming took 6 bases from V and 5 from J; bases not matched to a gene: 5. Germline V gene data show CDR1 as DFQATT and CDR2 as SNEGSKA (reference sequence). This CDR3 is 12 amino acids long. The time point denotes: newly diagnosed GD, antithyroid drugs for less than 3 months. The TCR library was prepared using RNA isolated from PBMCs. Patients with Graves' disease were diagnosed by American Thyroid Association guidelines. The sample was also reused in another study, on T cells in Graves' hyperthyroidism and ophthalmopathy. That source reports: Peripheral blood also featured most of the thyroid clonotypes expanded above 0.001.

The clonotype comes from a young man with Graves disease. The sample was peripheral blood mononuclear cells (PBMCs), taken at new diagnosis, from a patient treated with antithyroid drugs. The chain combines TRBV20-1 with TRBJ2-3; 7 nucleotides align to TRBD1. Written as DNA, the CDR3 is TGCAGTGCGATCCGGGACAGAGATACGCAGTATTTT. Translating gives CSAIRDRDTQYF.